This T cell receptor beta chain was identified in a study of T cells in Graves' hyperthyroidism and ophthalmopathy. RNA transcripts yielded amplified TCR beta CDR3 regions. Initially, a first-round RT-PCR of the TCR CDR3 employed the HTBI primer set. MiXCR, applied by TCRdb to the multiplex PCR reads, yields one record per CDR3 protein. The sample carries approximately 380,000 distinct CDR3 sequences, about a fifth recorded once. On this clonotype: This may come from a read error, since a much larger clone is one base off.

Germline values: CDR1 SGHDT, CDR2 YYEEEE. The CDR3 contains 14 residues. The rearrangement uses TRBV5-6 and TRBJ2-3, with TRBD1 matching 7 bases. The sequenced sample consisted of blood. This sequence was found in a man aged 18 to 30 with Graves' ophthalmopathy. The CDR3 reads CTSSSQGTTDTQYF. CDR3 nucleotide sequence: TGTACCAGCAGCTCACAGGGGACAACAGATACGCAGTATTTT.